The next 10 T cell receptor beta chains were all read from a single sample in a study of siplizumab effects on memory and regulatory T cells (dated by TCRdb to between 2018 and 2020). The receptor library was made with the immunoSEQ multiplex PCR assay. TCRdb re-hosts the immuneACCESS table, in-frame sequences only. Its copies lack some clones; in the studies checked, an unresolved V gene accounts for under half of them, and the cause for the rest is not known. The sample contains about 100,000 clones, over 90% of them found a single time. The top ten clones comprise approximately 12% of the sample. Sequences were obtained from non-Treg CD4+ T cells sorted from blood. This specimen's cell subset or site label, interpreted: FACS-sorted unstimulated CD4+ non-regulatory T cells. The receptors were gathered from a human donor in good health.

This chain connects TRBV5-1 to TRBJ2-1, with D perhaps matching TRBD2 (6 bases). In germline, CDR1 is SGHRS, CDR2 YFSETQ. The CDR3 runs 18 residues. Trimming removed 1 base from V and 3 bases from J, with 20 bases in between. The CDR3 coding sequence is TGCGCCAGCAGCTTGCTTTCCCAGAGGAGGGTCCTCTACAATGAGCAGTTCTTC. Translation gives CASSLLSQRRVLYNEQFF.

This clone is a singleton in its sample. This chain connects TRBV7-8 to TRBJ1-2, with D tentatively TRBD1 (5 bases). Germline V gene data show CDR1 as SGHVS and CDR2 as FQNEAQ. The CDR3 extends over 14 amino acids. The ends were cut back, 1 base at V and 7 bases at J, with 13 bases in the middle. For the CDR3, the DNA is TGTGCCAGCAGCTTAGAGGTGACAGTGGGTGGCTACACCTTC. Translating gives CASSLEVTVGGYTF.

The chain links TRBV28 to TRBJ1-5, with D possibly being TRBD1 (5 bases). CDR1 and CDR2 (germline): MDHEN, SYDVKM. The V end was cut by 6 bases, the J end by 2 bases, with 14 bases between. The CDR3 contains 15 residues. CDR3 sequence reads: CASREGTRGNQPQHF. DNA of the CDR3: TGTGCCAGCAGGGAGGGGACTCGAGGCAATCAGCCCCAGCATTTT. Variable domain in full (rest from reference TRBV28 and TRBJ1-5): DVKVTQSSRYLVKRTGEKVFLECVQDMDHENMFWYRQDPGLGLRLIYFSYDVKMKEKGDIPEGYSVSREKKERFSLILESASTNQTSMYLCASREGTRGNQPQHFGDGTRLSIL.

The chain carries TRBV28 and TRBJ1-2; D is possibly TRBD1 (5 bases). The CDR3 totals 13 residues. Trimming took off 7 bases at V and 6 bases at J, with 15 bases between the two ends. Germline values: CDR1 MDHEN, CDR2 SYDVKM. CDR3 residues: CASTPGGIDGYTF. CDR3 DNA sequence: TGTGCCAGCACCCCGGGGGGGATTGATGGCTACACCTTC.

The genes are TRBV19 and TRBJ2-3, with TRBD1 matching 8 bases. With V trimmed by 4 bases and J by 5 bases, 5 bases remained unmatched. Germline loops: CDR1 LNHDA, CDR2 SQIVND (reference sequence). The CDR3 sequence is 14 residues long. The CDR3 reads CASSTQGAVDTQYF. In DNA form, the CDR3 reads TGTGCCAGTAGTACCCAGGGGGCCGTAGATACGCAGTATTTT.

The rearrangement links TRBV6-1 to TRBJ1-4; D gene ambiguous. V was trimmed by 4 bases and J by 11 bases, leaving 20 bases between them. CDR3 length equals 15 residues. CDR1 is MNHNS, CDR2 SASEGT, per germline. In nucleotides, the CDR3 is TGTGCCAGCAGTGGCCAAGACCGGATCATCCCGAAACTGTTTTTT. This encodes CASSGQDRIIPKLFF.

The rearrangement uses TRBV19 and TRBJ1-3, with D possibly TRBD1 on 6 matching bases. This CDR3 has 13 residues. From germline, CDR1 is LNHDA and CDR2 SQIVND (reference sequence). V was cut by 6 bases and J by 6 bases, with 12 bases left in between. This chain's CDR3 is CASSRTEINTIYF. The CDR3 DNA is TGTGCCAGTAGCCGGACAGAAATAAACACCATATATTTT. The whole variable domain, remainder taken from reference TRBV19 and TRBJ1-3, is DGGITQSPKYLFRKEGQNVTLSCEQNLNHDAMYWYRQDPGQGLRLIYYSQIVNDFQKGDIAEGYSVSREKKESFPLTVTSAQKNPTAFYLCASSRTEINTIYFGEGSWLTVV.

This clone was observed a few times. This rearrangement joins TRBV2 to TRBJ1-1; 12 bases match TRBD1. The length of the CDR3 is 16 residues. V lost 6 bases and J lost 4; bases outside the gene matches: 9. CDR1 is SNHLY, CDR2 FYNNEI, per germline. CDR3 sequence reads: CASRHGTGGAGTEAFF. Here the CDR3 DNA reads TGTGCCAGCAGGCACGGGACAGGGGGCGCGGGCACTGAAGCTTTCTTT.

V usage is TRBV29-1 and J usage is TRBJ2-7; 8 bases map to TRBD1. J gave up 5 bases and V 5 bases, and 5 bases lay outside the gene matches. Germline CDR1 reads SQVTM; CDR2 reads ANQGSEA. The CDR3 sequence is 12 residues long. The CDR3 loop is CSVIGQGDEQYF. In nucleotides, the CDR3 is TGCAGCGTTATTGGACAGGGTGACGAGCAGTACTTC.

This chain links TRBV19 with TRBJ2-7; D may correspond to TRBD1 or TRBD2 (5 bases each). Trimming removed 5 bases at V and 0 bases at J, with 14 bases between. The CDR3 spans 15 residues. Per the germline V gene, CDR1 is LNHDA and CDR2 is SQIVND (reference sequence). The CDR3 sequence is CASSAAGTASYEQYF. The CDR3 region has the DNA TGTGCCAGTAGTGCGGCCGGGACGGCCTCCTACGAGCAGTACTTC.